This TCR beta chain originates from a study of beta chain features in type 1 diabetes. Germline CDR1 and CDR2: SGHAT and FQNNGV. The CDR3 length is 15 residues. J was trimmed by 2 bases and V by 2 bases; bases with no gene match: 5. In its sample, this clone was seen a few times. The antigen is undetermined. Study-wide results and limits: When Type 1 diabetes patients were examined, their TCRB CDR3s proved moderately but significantly shorter in all four CD4+ subsets.

The investigators reverse transcribed all of the isolated RNA, so they sequenced expressed TCRB transcripts. Clones were read by immunoSEQ multiplex PCR, and TCRdb kept only the in-frame ones, dropping some. The sample contains approximately 250,000 clones, 11% to 15% of which appear only once. The receptor's source is a woman between 35 and 50 years old in good health. The chain couples TRBV11-2 to TRBJ2-5, with TRBD1 matching 7 bases. The sample consisted of naive CD4+ T cells from blood. CDR3 sequence reads: CASSLRQGGQETQYF. As DNA, the CDR3 is TGTGCCAGCAGCTTACGACAGGGTGGGCAAGAGACCCAGTACTTC.